The next 27 T cell receptor beta chains were all read from a single sample in a study of blood T cell repertoires in COVID-19. Clones were sequenced by immunoSEQ multiplex PCR, and TCRdb holds only the in-frame ones, with some missing. The sample carries 230,000 or so clones, about 87% recorded once. Sequenced: PBMCs or T cells enriched from blood (not recorded which). These receptors were taken from a woman in her twenties or thirties who had recovered from COVID-19.

The V and J genes are TRBV15 and TRBJ2-5, with D tentatively TRBD1 (6 bases). The CDR3 has 15 amino acids. The germline gives CDR1 LNHNV, CDR2 YYDKDF (reference sequence). Trimming took 1 base from V and 2 from J, leaving 11 bases between them. CDR3 DNA sequence: TGTGCCACCAGCAGAGCCAGGGGACCTCAAGAGACCCAGTACTTC. This codes for CATSRARGPQETQYF.

The J gene is TRBJ1-1, the V gene TRBV5-1; D perhaps matches TRBD1 (5 bases). The CDR3 totals 15 residues. Trimming removed 3 bases at V and 1 base at J, with 13 bases between. Germline V gene lookup returns CDR1 SGHRS and CDR2 YFSETQ. The CDR3 is CASSSLGGTNTEAFF. The CDR3 bases are TGCGCCAGCAGCTCCCTTGGGGGGACGAACACTGAAGCTTTCTTT.

The rearrangement joins TRBV11-2 to TRBJ1-3; D is possibly TRBD1 (5 bases). The CDR3 sequence is 16 residues long. Germline values: CDR1 SGHAT, CDR2 FQNNGV. The V end lost 5 bases, the J end lost 1 base, and 15 bases lay between the germline ends. CDR3 in amino acids: CASSMDTQPSGNTIYF. CDR3 DNA sequence: TGTGCCAGCAGCATGGACACCCAACCATCTGGAAACACCATATATTTT.

The CDR3 coding sequence is TGTGCCAGCAGCCCTGGGACAGGGGGTTCCTACGAGCAGTACTTC. The encoded protein is CASSPGTGGSYEQYF. The chain joins TRBV5-6 to TRBJ2-7; 11 positions agree with TRBD1. The length of the CDR3 is 15 residues. V gave up 4 bases and J gave up 1 base; unmatched junction bases: 4. Germline V lookup: CDR1 SGHDT, CDR2 YYEEEE.

V is TRBV6-5 and J is TRBJ2-4; 7 nucleotides agree with TRBD1. Germline CDR1 and CDR2: MNHEY and SVGAGI. With V trimmed by 6 bases and J by 4 bases, 9 bases remained unmatched. There are 15 residues in the CDR3. In DNA form, the CDR3 reads TGTGCCAGCAGACCCGGGACAGCCTCAAAAAACATTCAGTACTTC. Protein: CASRPGTASKNIQYF.

The chain links TRBV5-1 to TRBJ1-1; D call uncertain. The CDR3 is made up of 13 amino acids. In germline, CDR1 is SGHRS, CDR2 YFSETQ. The germline V and J ends were trimmed by 0 bases and 4 bases, with 7 bases remaining between them. DNA for the CDR3: TGCGCCAGCAGCTTGGTCCGGGGCACTGAAGCTTTCTTT. It is translated as CASSLVRGTEAFF.

The genes are TRBV7-9 and TRBJ1-2, with 7 bases that match TRBD1. The CDR3 is 15 residues long. CDR1 and CDR2 from the germline V gene are SEHNR and FQNEAQ (reference sequence). Trimming took 5 bases from V and 6 from J; bases not matched to a gene: 12. The CDR3 protein is CASSPRDRVSDGYTF. In DNA form, the CDR3 reads TGTGCCAGCAGCCCGAGGGACAGAGTTAGTGATGGCTACACCTTC.

This chain links TRBV27 with TRBJ1-2; no clear D gene. CDR3 length equals 14 residues. With 5 bases removed from V and 4 bases from J, the gap between germline ends came to 14 bases. The V gene's germline CDR1 is MNHEY and CDR2 SMNVEV (reference sequence). The CDR3 protein is CASSPGRQSYGYTF. CDR3 nucleotides: TGTGCCAGCAGTCCGGGAAGGCAGTCCTATGGCTACACCTTC.

This clone was detected a few times. The chain couples TRBV7-2 to TRBJ1-2; tentative D call: TRBD1 (5 bases). This CDR3 comprises 15 residues. Trimming pared 5 bases from V and 4 bases from J, leaving 17 bases between. Germline CDR1 and CDR2: SGHTA and FQGNSA. CDR3 protein: CASSLSAGVGYGYTF. The CDR3 bases are TGTGCCAGCAGCCTCTCGGCGGGGGTGGGCTATGGCTACACCTTC. The variable domain in full, completed from reference TRBV7-2 and TRBJ1-2, reads GAGVSQSPSNKVTEKGKDVELRCDPISGHTALYWYRQSLGQGLEFLIYFQGNSAPDKSGLPSDRFSAERTGGSVSTLTIQRTQQEDSAVYLCASSLSAGVGYGYTFGSGTRLTVV.

V usage is TRBV4-1 and J usage is TRBJ1-4, with 8 bases fitting TRBD1. Germline CDR1 MGHRA, CDR2 YSYEKL. Trimming cost V 0 bases and J 10 bases; bases outside gene matches: 10. CDR3 length: 16 residues. CDR3 protein: CASSQEGRTGRGKLFF. The CDR3 bases are TGCGCCAGCAGCCAAGAAGGCCGGACAGGGCGAGGAAAACTGTTTTTT.

There are a few counts of this clone. This chain connects TRBV7-2 to TRBJ1-1; D uncertain. The CDR3 is 14 residues long. From germline, CDR1 is SGHTA and CDR2 FQGNSA. Between the trimmed V and J ends, which lost 5 bases and 0 bases, there was a span of 10 bases. This CDR3 is CASSRQVMNTEAFF. The CDR3 DNA is TGTGCCAGCAGCAGACAAGTAATGAACACTGAAGCTTTCTTT.

The chain carries TRBV11-2 and TRBJ1-6; a weak D match, TRBD1 (6 bases). There are 13 residues in the CDR3. V lost 7 bases and J lost 8, with 12 bases in between. Germline V CDR1 and CDR2: SGHAT, FQNNGV. The CDR3 here is CASKNQGHSPLHF. CDR3 bases: TGTGCCAGCAAAAACCAGGGGCATTCACCCCTCCACTTT.

Note on this clone: An end of the junction differs from the germline gene, which may be a read error. This chain links TRBV24-1 with TRBJ2-7, with TRBD1 matching 7 bases. The length of the CDR3 is 13 residues. Per the germline V gene, CDR1 is KGHDR and CDR2 is SFDVKD. The CDR3 sequence: CAPRDSTTYEQYF. CDR3 bases: TGTGCCCCCAGGGACAGTACTACCTACGAGCAGTACTTC.

With regard to this clone: This sample includes further DNA sequences coding for the same CDR3. The chain employs TRBV12-3 or TRBV12-4 and TRBJ1-5; D is uncertain. The length of the CDR3 is 13 residues. The germline V and J ends were trimmed by 2 bases and 2 bases, with 4 bases remaining between them. CDR3 DNA sequence: TGTGCCAGCAGTTTATCTGGCAATCAGCCCCAGCATTTT. Translating it yields CASSLSGNQPQHF.

Only one count was recorded for this clone. This sequence joins TRBV9 and TRBJ1-2, with 8 positions matching TRBD1. Germline loops: CDR1 SGDLS, CDR2 YYNGEE. J was trimmed by 8 bases and V by 4 bases; bases with no gene match: 4. The CDR3 contains 12 residues. The CDR3 bases are TGTGCCAGCAGCATCAGGGGGCAAGGCTACACCTTC. It encodes CASSIRGQGYTF.

This clone was seen more than once but under ten times. V and J are TRBV6-4 and TRBJ2-3; TRBD2 aligns across 8 bases. Germline assignment: CDR1 MRHNA and CDR2 SNTAGT. This CDR3 has 16 amino acids. V lost 0 bases and J lost 3; bases outside the gene matches: 5. CDR3 sequence (DNA): TGTGCCAGCAGTGACTCTACGGGGGGGAGAACAGATACGCAGTATTTT. Translation gives CASSDSTGGRTDTQYF.

This chain uses TRBV27 with TRBJ2-7, with TRBD1 matching 7 bases. Per germline, CDR1 MNHEY and CDR2 SMNVEV (reference sequence). Trimming at V came to 2 bases and at J to 6 bases, leaving 13 bases not matched to a gene. The CDR3 runs 16 residues. The DNA of the CDR3 is TGTGCCAGCAGTTTACCCACGACAGGGTCTCGGGTCGAGCAGTACTTC. Residues: CASSLPTTGSRVEQYF.

The gene calls are TRBV7-2 and TRBJ1-2, with no clear D. CDR3 length equals 13 residues. In germline, CDR1 is SGHTA, CDR2 FQGNSA. Trimming removed 6 bases at V and 4 bases at J, with 12 bases between. The DNA for the CDR3 is TGTGCCAGCAGGCTAGGGAGATCCTATGGCTACACCTTC. Its translation is CASRLGRSYGYTF.

The rearrangement links TRBV4-3 to TRBJ1-1, with TRBD1 as a possible D gene (5 bases). This CDR3 comprises 15 residues. The V gene's germline CDR1 is LGHNA and CDR2 YSLEER. The germline V and J ends were trimmed by 0 bases and 1 base, with 9 bases remaining between them. CDR3 DNA sequence: TGCGCCAGCAGCCAAGAGCCCCAGGGGAACACTGAAGCTTTCTTT. Amino acids: CASSQEPQGNTEAFF.

The rearrangement uses TRBV4-2 and TRBJ2-7; TRBD1 is a possible D gene (6 bases). This CDR3 contains 14 residues. From germline, CDR1 is LGHNA and CDR2 YNFKEQ. V dropped 5 bases and J dropped 3 bases, with 14 bases sitting between them. Here the CDR3 DNA reads TGTGCCAGCAGCACCACGGGACAAAGCTACGAGCAGTACTTC. Translation: CASSTTGQSYEQYF.

V is TRBV3-1 (or the pseudogene TRBV3-2) and J is TRBJ1-4; D is unclear. V was clipped by 0 bases and J by 4 bases, with 12 bases between them. Germline CDR1 is LGHDT and CDR2 is YNNKEL (reference sequence). The CDR3 loop spans 16 amino acids. The CDR3 DNA sequence: TGTGCCAGCAGCCAAGATGCTGCATTCGGTAATGAAAAACTGTTTTTT. It specifies CASSQDAAFGNEKLFF.

The chain has TRBV18 and TRBJ1-5; 7 bases align to TRBD1. V lost 6 bases to trimming and J lost 2 bases; unmatched junction nucleotides: 13. Germline assignment: CDR1 KGHSH and CDR2 LQKENI. The CDR3 is made up of 17 amino acids. As DNA, the CDR3 is TGTGCCAGCTCCCCATCCGGTGGGCAGGGGGGCAATCAGCCCCAGCATTTT. Encoded protein: CASSPSGGQGGNQPQHF.

V and J are TRBV7-2 and TRBJ2-5; tentatively, D is TRBD2 (6 bases). Germline V gene data show CDR1 as SGHTA and CDR2 as FQGNSA. This CDR3 has 16 amino acids. With 0 bases removed from V and 2 bases from J, the gap between germline ends came to 13 bases. The CDR3 DNA reads TGTGCCAGCAGCTTAGCGCTGGGGGGAAGGCAAGAGACCCAGTACTTC. Translated: CASSLALGGRQETQYF.

The genes are TRBV5-1 and TRBJ1-5; D is unclear. The CDR3 covers 16 residues. Germline values: CDR1 SGHRS, CDR2 YFSETQ. Trimming took 3 bases from V and 4 from J, leaving 17 bases between them. CDR3 in amino acids: CASSSTKVILNQPQHF. The CDR3, as DNA: TGCGCCAGCAGCTCGACAAAGGTCATACTTAATCAGCCCCAGCATTTT.

This clone was recorded a few times. This rearrangement joins TRBV27 to TRBJ1-2; D not resolved. Trimming removed 0 bases at V and 4 bases at J, with 9 bases between. From germline, CDR1 is MNHEY and CDR2 SMNVEV (reference sequence). The CDR3 spans 14 residues. The CDR3 loop is CASSLSPLSYGYTF. The DNA of the CDR3 is TGTGCCAGCAGTTTATCCCCTTTGAGCTATGGCTACACCTTC.

The gene calls are TRBV7-9 and TRBJ2-2; weak D call: TRBD2 (5 bases). This CDR3 comprises 14 residues. The V end was cut by 2 bases, the J end by 5 bases, with 9 bases between. Germline V gene data show CDR1 as SEHNR and CDR2 as FQNEAQ (reference sequence). CDR3 coding DNA: TGTGCCAGCAGCTTACTACAGCGGACCGGGGAGCTGTTTTTT. Translated: CASSLLQRTGELFF.

The V gene is TRBV5-8, the J gene TRBJ2-5; TRBD2 matches at 7 bases. The ends lost 2 bases at V and 3 bases at J; junction bases unmatched: 4. Germline-derived CDR1 and CDR2 are SGHTS and YDEGEE. The CDR3 extends over 14 amino acids. The DNA of the CDR3 is TGTGCCAGCAGCTTAGCGGGGAGTAAAGAGACCCAGTACTTC. This gives the protein CASSLAGSKETQYF.